This T cell receptor (beta chain) was profiled in a study of blood T cell repertoires in COVID-19. Study-wide context: Sites across the United States, Italy and Spain contributed samples from acute and convalescent COVID-19. PBMCs, B-cell-depleted T cells, or T cells were the source of the cDNA or gDNA that made up the material.

The CDR3 is 13 amino acids. The germline CDR1 and CDR2 sequences are SGHTA and FQGTGA. V was cut by 3 bases and J by 2 bases, with 7 bases left in between. Recruited during active infection, patients (from Seattle) were subsequently followed longitudinally. Authors' methods: Amplification with reference gene primers provided the estimates of nucleated cell counts. Sequencing was performed with immunoSEQ multiplex PCR; in TCRdb, only in-frame clones are kept and a portion is missing. That table is the source of V, J and clone size, and D and trimming were worked out from the DNA. The sample carries 150,000 to 200,000 clones, about 90% recorded once.

This chain connects TRBV7-3 to TRBJ1-2; perhaps TRBD1 as D (5 bases). Sample: peripheral blood. The TCR comes from a woman aged 55-69 years with COVID-19, enrolled during active disease. The CDR3 nucleotides are TGTGCCAGCAGCTTTGGGGGGAACTATGGCTACACCTTC. Translating it yields CASSFGGNYGYTF.